A single sample is the source of the 4 T cell receptor beta chains below, sequenced in a study of spatial heterogeneity in lung cancer. The time point here: sample taken at primary tumor resection. In each case, whole RNA from tumor, nontumor lung or frozen PBMC was sequenced unsorted. One entry per CDR3 protein results from TCRdb running MiXCR on the 5' RACE reads. The sample includes fewer than 2,000 distinct CDR3 sequences, around 7.6% seen only once; the top ten take less than 25%. The source material was normal lung tissue next to the tumor, sampled at surgery. These receptors all come from a male donor with early-stage non-small cell lung cancer.

This clonotype has at least ten counts. This beta chain came through as a stray read in a library set up for alpha chains, and its size says little. The chain employs TRBV20-1 and TRBJ2-7; D gene ambiguous. Trimming shortened V by 0 bases and J by 6 bases, and 9 bases separated the two germline ends. Germline CDR1 and CDR2: DFQATT and SNEGSKA (reference sequence). The CDR3 is 12 amino acids. The CDR3 loop reads CSARERESEQYF. CDR3 sequence (DNA): TGCAGTGCTAGAGAGAGAGAGAGCGAGCAGTACTTC.

In its sample, this clonotype is medium-sized. Within a library made for alpha chains, this beta chain is off target, and its count is uninformative. The CDR3: CASSLGAGSYEQYF. The CDR3 DNA follows: TGTGCCAGCAGCTTAGGGGCAGGATCCTACGAGCAGTACTTC. The V call is TRBV7-2, the J call TRBJ2-7; D is ambiguous. In germline, CDR1 is SGHTA, CDR2 FQGNSA. The CDR3 is 14 residues long. The V and J ends lost 1 base and 1 base respectively, with 8 bases between them.

This clonotype is termed medium-sized. This beta chain is a stray read from a library made for alpha chains; its abundance is not meaningful. The V and J genes are TRBV7-8 and TRBJ2-5; D is uncertain. Trimming stripped 4 bases from V and 5 bases from J, with 5 bases between. From germline, CDR1 is SGHVS and CDR2 FQNEAQ. The CDR3 sequence is 11 residues long. CDR3 nucleotides: TGTGCCAGCAGCTCACCCGAGACCCAGTACTTC. Its protein product is CASSSPETQYF.

This clonotype is classed as medium-sized. Little can be read into the size of this beta chain, an off-target read in a library designed for alpha chains. This chain uses TRBV27 with TRBJ2-5; tentatively, D is TRBD1 or TRBD2 (5 bases each). From germline, CDR1 is MNHEY and CDR2 SMNVEV (reference sequence). V was cut by 4 bases and J by 1 base, with 13 bases left in between. The CDR3 is 15 amino acids. DNA for the CDR3: TGTGCCAGCAGTTCCCTGCAGGGACGCCAAGAGACCCAGTACTTC. Translation gives CASSSLQGRQETQYF.